This entry lists 18 T cell receptor beta chains sequenced from one sample in a study of blood T cell repertoires in COVID-19. Assay used: immunoSEQ multiplex PCR; TCRdb lists only in-frame clones, some missing. The sample lists tens of thousands of clones, around 85% occurring once. Sequencing used peripheral blood. The receptor source for this set is a man between 65 and 85 years old with acute or convalescent COVID-19.

This chain uses TRBV9 with TRBJ1-3; 9 bases are a match to TRBD1. In germline, CDR1 is SGDLS, CDR2 YYNGEE. Trimming at V came to 2 bases and at J to 4 bases, leaving 7 bases not matched to a gene. CDR3 length: 16 amino acids. CDR3 coding DNA: TGTGCCAGCAGCGTTAGGGACAGGGCGACCGGAAACACCATATATTTT. Translation gives CASSVRDRATGNTIYF.

The J gene is TRBJ2-1, the V gene TRBV6-5, with 11 bases matching TRBD1. This CDR3 has 14 amino acids. V lost 4 bases, J lost 11 bases, and 7 bases stayed unmatched. Germline V lookup: CDR1 MNHEY, CDR2 SVGAGI. The CDR3 coding sequence is TGTGCCAGCAGTTCGGGGACAGGGGGAGGGAAGCAGTTCTTC. This codes for CASSSGTGGGKQFF.

The rearrangement uses TRBV21-1 and TRBJ2-1; TRBD2 reflects the table's D call only, with no check against the DNA. TRBV21-1 has pseudogene status. This CDR3 region has 17 residues. The CDR3 sequence is CASSKARAAGGNNEQFF. The CDR3 DNA sequence: TGTGCCAGCAGCAAAGCGCGGGCCGCCGGTGGGAACAATGAGCAGTTCTTC.

This clone was picked up a small number of times. The genes are TRBV2 and TRBJ2-2, with 7 bases lining up with TRBD1. The CDR3 spans 15 residues. The germline CDR1 and CDR2 sequences are SNHLY and FYNNEI. V lost 6 bases to trimming and J lost 1 base; unmatched junction nucleotides: 5. The CDR3 coding sequence is TGTGCCAGCAGGTCCGGGACAGAGAACACCGGGGAGCTGTTTTTT. Encoded protein: CASRSGTENTGELFF.

This clone was detected only a few times. This chain connects TRBV4-2 to TRBJ2-1; D not certain. This CDR3 has 17 amino acids. With 0 bases removed from V and 2 bases from J, the gap between germline ends came to 14 bases. The germline V gene encodes CDR1 LGHNA and CDR2 YNFKEQ. The CDR3, as DNA: TGTGCCAGCAGCCAAGACACCGAACTGATCCCCTACAATGAGCAGTTCTTC. Amino acid sequence: CASSQDTELIPYNEQFF.

The V gene is TRBV6-5, the J gene TRBJ2-1, with TRBD1 matching 11 bases. The length of the CDR3 is 14 residues. Germline CDR1 and CDR2: MNHEY and SVGAGI. V lost 6 bases and J lost 9; bases outside the gene matches: 7. This CDR3 reads CASRTPGTGGEQFF. CDR3 coding DNA: TGTGCCAGCAGGACTCCCGGGACAGGGGGTGAGCAGTTCTTC.

The chain joins TRBV25-1 to TRBJ2-4; TRBD2 aligns across 12 bases. This CDR3 comprises 18 residues. Germline V CDR1 and CDR2: MGHDK, SYGVNS. The trim removed 5 bases at V and 3 bases at J, leaving 11 bases unmatched. DNA for the CDR3: TGTGCCAGCAGTCCGGGACTAGCGGGTGGCGGGGTCAAAAACATTCAGTACTTC. This encodes CASSPGLAGGGVKNIQYF.

In DNA form, the CDR3 reads TGTGCCAGCAGCGTAGAACTAATGGGGAACACTGAAGCTTTCTTT. Its translation: CASSVELMGNTEAFF. The V gene is TRBV9, the J gene TRBJ1-1; no definite D call. The V end was cut by 0 bases, the J end by 1 base, with 10 bases between. Germline CDR1 reads SGDLS; CDR2 reads YYNGEE. The CDR3 contains 15 residues.

The rearrangement joins TRBV5-6 to TRBJ1-2; 12 bases line up with TRBD1. Per germline, CDR1 SGHDT and CDR2 YYEEEE. V was clipped by 4 bases and J by 8 bases; unmatched bases: 12. This CDR3 is 16 amino acids long. CDR3 protein: CASSLAQGQGAWGYTF. As DNA, the CDR3 is TGTGCCAGCAGCCTGGCTCAGGGACAGGGGGCCTGGGGCTACACCTTC.

The chain combines TRBV4-1 with TRBJ1-2, with D uncertain. The CDR3 has 13 residues. Germline V gene sequence: CDR1 MGHRA, CDR2 YSYEKL. The V gene lost 0 bases and the J gene lost 8 bases, with 10 bases spanning the gap. The chain's CDR3 is CASSQDLERGYTF. The DNA of the CDR3 is TGCGCCAGCAGCCAAGATCTAGAGAGGGGCTACACCTTC.

This chain uses TRBV5-1 with TRBJ1-2; 8 bases are shared with TRBD1. The length of the CDR3 is 15 residues. In germline, CDR1 is SGHRS, CDR2 YFSETQ. Trimming cost V 2 bases and J 1 base; bases outside gene matches: 4. The CDR3 loop reads CASSLGTGVNYGYTF. DNA for the CDR3: TGCGCCAGCAGCTTAGGGACAGGAGTTAACTATGGCTACACCTTC. Using reference TRBV5-1 and TRBJ1-2 for the parts outside the CDR3, the full variable domain is KAGVTQTPRYLIKTRGQQVTLSCSPISGHRSVSWYQQTPGQGLQFLFEYFSETQRNKGNFPGRFSGRQFSNSRSEMNVSTLELGDSALYLCASSLGTGVNYGYTFGSGTRLTVV.

This rearrangement joins TRBV5-1 to TRBJ2-1, with TRBD1 identical over 8 bases. Trimming took 4 bases from V and 5 from J; bases not matched to a gene: 2. The CDR3 is 13 amino acids. CDR1 and CDR2 from the germline V gene are SGHRS and YFSETQ. The CDR3 nucleotides read TGCGCCAGCAGCCAGGGACAGGACAATGAGCAGTTCTTC. It codes for CASSQGQDNEQFF.

CDR3 sequence reads: CASSLESARGYEQYF. CDR3 sequence (DNA): TGTGCCAGCAGCTTAGAGTCCGCCAGGGGTTACGAGCAGTACTTC. The J gene is TRBJ2-7, the V gene TRBV7-8, with D perhaps matching TRBD1 (6 bases). The germline gives CDR1 SGHVS, CDR2 FQNEAQ. CDR3 length: 15 residues. V lost 1 base, J lost 4 bases, and 14 bases lay in between.

The chain joins TRBV5-1 to TRBJ1-1; TRBD1 might be the D (6 bases). The V end lost 1 base, the J end lost 6 bases, and 19 bases lay between the germline ends. Germline V gene lookup returns CDR1 SGHRS and CDR2 YFSETQ. CDR3 length: 16 amino acids. The CDR3 DNA reads TGCGCCAGCAGCTTGTGGGCAGGGGCATCGTTATCTGAAGCTTTCTTT. Translating gives CASSLWAGASLSEAFF.

The genes are TRBV9 and TRBJ1-6, with TRBD1 matching over 11 bases. In germline, CDR1 is SGDLS, CDR2 YYNGEE. The CDR3 is made up of 14 amino acids. V dropped 3 bases and J dropped 8; count of bases not matched to a gene: 1. DNA for the CDR3: TGTGCCAGCAGCGGGGGACAGGGGGATTCACCCCTCCACTTT. Encoded protein: CASSGGQGDSPLHF.

The chain combines TRBV29-1 with TRBJ1-2; a weak D match, TRBD1 (6 bases). The CDR3 contains 11 residues. Germline assignment: CDR1 SQVTM and CDR2 ANQGSEA. V lost 4 bases to trimming and J lost 12 bases, with 15 bases between them. This CDR3 is CSVAQGDIHTF. The CDR3, as DNA: TGCAGCGTTGCACAGGGTGATATCCACACCTTC.

The chain joins TRBV7-2 to TRBJ2-7, with 9 bases matching TRBD2. V shed 1 base and J 7 bases; nucleotides not matched to a gene: 11. The CDR3 totals 16 residues. Looked up from germline, CDR1 is SGHTA and CDR2 is FQGNSA. The CDR3 here is CASSLVGSSGALEQYF. The CDR3, as DNA: TGTGCCAGCAGCTTAGTGGGGTCTAGCGGGGCTCTTGAGCAGTACTTC.

This sequence joins TRBV6-5 and TRBJ1-2; 8 nucleotides align to TRBD1. V lost 6 bases to trimming and J lost 8 bases; unmatched junction nucleotides: 2. The CDR3 contains 11 residues. The germline gives CDR1 MNHEY, CDR2 SVGAGI. The CDR3 DNA follows: TGTGCCAGCAGGGGACAGGAGGGCTACACCTTC. It translates to CASRGQEGYTF.